This T cell receptor (beta chain) was identified in a study of shared clonotypes between healthy human individuals. Study-wide background: Donors, aged 18 to 49, were a couple of women and three men. Study observations and caveats: It was the non-shared clonotypes that had lower generation probabilities than clonotypes shared by all four donors.

Points on this clone: What it binds is not known.

An assay was performed, and its level was deep. Clones were read by immunoSEQ multiplex PCR, and TCRdb kept only the in-frame ones, dropping some. This sample yields about 2.1 million clones, of which approximately 94% are seen a single time; around 1.7% belongs to the top ten. Naive CD8 cells were CD45RO-negative, positively selected for CCR7, excluding terminally differentiated effector memory CD45RA+ cells. Donors were healthy HIV-negative adults without recent acute infections or vaccinations. This CDR3 spans 15 amino acids. Unmatched junction bases numbered 7, after V lost 4 bases and J lost 4 bases. CDR1 and CDR2 (germline): SEHNR, FQNEAQ (reference sequence).

Sequencing was carried out using naive CD8+ T cells from PBMCs. This clonotype was sampled from a man younger than 35 in good health. Some clones in this sample may be carry-over from other donors' samples. J is TRBJ2-5 and V is TRBV7-9; 9 nucleotides align to TRBD1. CDR3 nucleotides: TGTGCCAGCAGCTCCCGGGACAGGGTCAGAGAGACCCAGTACTTC. It codes for CASSSRDRVRETQYF.